This is a list of T cell receptor beta chains from one sample in a study of T cell responses to AZD1222 COVID-19 vaccine. Some clones are missing from TCRdb's copy, which holds only in-frame ones; the method was immunoSEQ multiplex PCR. The sample carries about 45,000 clones, over 80% recorded once. Sequenced here: peripheral blood, sampled 28 days after the second AZD1222 dose. The origin of the receptors is an adult who received the AZD1222 COVID-19 vaccine. Each CDR3 is given with its conserved first and last residue. Each record gives: V gene, J gene, D gene, clone size, CDR3 DNA, CDR3 protein. A D gene is named only where the DNA matches it firmly. The size of a clone is reported for some rows only, either as once, few or many, or as a class for expanded clones.

V: TRBV6-5
J: TRBJ1-1
D: NA
size: NA
DNA: TGTGCCAGCAGTTTCCGCCAGCTTGACTACTACACTGAAGCTTTCTTT
CDR3: CASSFRQLDYYTEAFF

V: TRBV4-2
J: TRBJ1-2
D: TRBD1
size: NA
DNA: TGTGCCAGCAGCCAAGAGTGGACAGGGGATCTTGGCTACACCTTC
CDR3: CASSQEWTGDLGYTF

V: TRBV28
J: TRBJ1-4
D: NA
size: once
DNA: TGTGCCAGCAGTCACTTACGCCGGGAGTTGTTTTTT
CDR3: CASSHLRRELFF

V: TRBV4-1
J: TRBJ2-5
D: TRBD2
size: NA
DNA: TGCGCCAGCGCGGGAGGGTTCCAAGAGACCCAGTACTTC
CDR3: CASAGGFQETQYF

V: TRBV11-2
J: TRBJ1-2
D: NA
size: NA
DNA: TGTGCCAGCAGCTATTTAGGGATTCCGGGGGGCGCGTCAGTGTATGGCTACACCTTC
CDR3: CASSYLGIPGGASVYGYTF

V: TRBV7-8
J: TRBJ1-2
D: NA
size: NA
DNA: TGTGCCAGCAGCCCAGGGCTACTTGGCCAGTATGGCTACACCTTC
CDR3: CASSPGLLGQYGYTF

V: TRBV7-6
J: TRBJ2-5
D: NA
size: NA
DNA: TGTGCCAGCACCGGAGGAAAGGGGGGAGAGACCCAGTACTTC
CDR3: CASTGGKGGETQYF

V: TRBV3-1/TRBV3-2
J: TRBJ2-7
D: NA
size: NA
DNA: TGTGCCAGCAGCCCCGGGACCACCACCTACGAGCAGTACTTC
CDR3: CASSPGTTTYEQYF

V: TRBV5-6
J: TRBJ1-2
D: NA
size: NA
DNA: TGTGCCAGCAGCTTGTTGCGGTATGGCTACACCTTC
CDR3: CASSLLRYGYTF

V: TRBV7-6
J: TRBJ2-1
D: TRBD2
size: NA
DNA: TGTGCCAGCAGCCCATGGCGGGGGGGCAGTGGCAATGAGCAGTTCTTC
CDR3: CASSPWRGGSGNEQFF

V: TRBV5-1
J: TRBJ2-5
D: NA
size: NA
DNA: TGCGCCAGCAGTGCGGGACGGAAGAAAGAGACCCAGTACTTC
CDR3: CASSAGRKKETQYF

V: TRBV2
J: TRBJ1-1
D: NA
size: NA
DNA: TGTGCCAGCGGATTTGACACTGAAGCTTTCTTT
CDR3: CASGFDTEAFF

V: TRBV7-8
J: TRBJ1-2
D: NA
size: few
DNA: TGTGCCAGCAGCGCTCAGGGATTTGACTATGGCTACACCTTC
CDR3: CASSAQGFDYGYTF

V: TRBV3-1/TRBV3-2
J: TRBJ2-7
D: NA
size: NA
DNA: TGTGCCAGCAGCCGGGGGACGCACTACGAGCAGTACTTC
CDR3: CASSRGTHYEQYF

V: TRBV30
J: TRBJ2-1
D: TRBD1
size: NA
DNA: TGTGCCTGGACACAAGGACAGGGGTCCCAGCAGTTCTTC
CDR3: CAWTQGQGSQQFF

V: TRBV6-5
J: TRBJ2-5
D: TRBD2
size: few
DNA: TGTGCCAGCACGAGGACTAGCGGGGATAAGACCCAGTACTTC
CDR3: CASTRTSGDKTQYF

V: TRBV19
J: TRBJ1-2
D: TRBD1
size: NA
DNA: TGTGCCAGTACCACCCCGGGACAGGGGGCAAAGAGCTACACCTTC
CDR3: CASTTPGQGAKSYTF

V: TRBV6-5
J: TRBJ1-2
D: NA
size: NA
DNA: TGTGCCAGCGATACGTGTGCTCCTATCTATGGCTACACCTTC
CDR3: CASDTCAPIYGYTF

V: TRBV15
J: TRBJ1-1
D: NA
size: NA
DNA: TGTGCCACCAGCAGAGGGGGCTGGAACACTGAAGCTTTCTTT
CDR3: CATSRGGWNTEAFF

V: TRBV7-9
J: TRBJ1-3
D: NA
size: NA
DNA: TGTGCCAGCAGCTCGAGGGTCTCTGGAAACACCATATATTTT
CDR3: CASSSRVSGNTIYF

V: TRBV9
J: TRBJ2-7
D: NA
size: NA
DNA: TGTGCCAGCAGCGCTGCGGAGGGTCCGGGGAACGAGCAGTACTTC
CDR3: CASSAAEGPGNEQYF

V: TRBV29-1
J: TRBJ2-5
D: NA
size: medium-sized
DNA: TGCAGCGTTGGAGAGCCCCAAGAGACCCAGTACTTC
CDR3: CSVGEPQETQYF

V: TRBV6-5
J: TRBJ2-7
D: NA
size: NA
DNA: TGTGCCAGCAGACGGACAGATTATTCAACTAACGAGCAGTACTTC
CDR3: CASRRTDYSTNEQYF

V: TRBV6-1
J: TRBJ1-1
D: NA
size: NA
DNA: TGTGCCAGCAGTGAACAAAGTAGGGAAGCTTTCTTT
CDR3: CASSEQSREAFF

V: TRBV11-3
J: TRBJ2-7
D: TRBD1
size: NA
DNA: TGTGCCAACCGGGACAGGCCTTACGAGCAGTACTTC
CDR3: CANRDRPYEQYF

V: TRBV20-1
J: TRBJ2-1
D: NA
size: NA
DNA: TGCAGTGCCGACCTCAATGAGCAGTTCTTC
CDR3: CSADLNEQFF

V: TRBV30
J: TRBJ2-2
D: NA
size: NA
DNA: TGTGCCTGGAGTGGGGGGCAGGGCACCGGGGAGCTGTTTTTT
CDR3: CAWSGGQGTGELFF

V: TRBV11-1
J: TRBJ1-1
D: NA
size: NA
DNA: TGTGCCAGCAGCCGGGTCGGGCAGGGAAACACTGAAGCTTTCTTT
CDR3: CASSRVGQGNTEAFF

V: TRBV10-3
J: TRBJ2-2
D: NA
size: NA
DNA: TGTGCCATCAGTGGCGGGCGCACCGGGGAGCTGTTTTTT
CDR3: CAISGGRTGELFF

V: TRBV10-2
J: TRBJ1-2
D: NA
size: NA
DNA: TGCGCCAGCAGCCGTGATTCGGGGGGAGAGGGCTACACCTTC
CDR3: CASSRDSGGEGYTF

V: TRBV4-1
J: TRBJ2-5
D: TRBD1
size: NA
DNA: TGCGCCAGCAGGCATACGACAGGGGCAGAGACCCAGTACTTC
CDR3: CASRHTTGAETQYF

V: TRBV6-2/TRBV6-3
J: TRBJ2-7
D: NA
size: NA
DNA: TGTGCCAGCAGTTACCCCGCTACAGGATCCTACGAGCAGTACTTC
CDR3: CASSYPATGSYEQYF

V: TRBV28
J: TRBJ1-5
D: NA
size: few
DNA: TGTGCCAGCAGTCGGCAGAATCAGCCCCAGCATTTT
CDR3: CASSRQNQPQHF

V: TRBV29-1
J: TRBJ1-4
D: TRBD1
size: NA
DNA: TGCAGCGTGCAACAGGGGCCCGCGGCCAATGAAAAACTGTTTTTT
CDR3: CSVQQGPAANEKLFF

V: TRBV9
J: TRBJ2-2
D: TRBD2
size: NA
DNA: TGTGCCAGCAGCAGTAGCGGGGGGATCACCGGGGAGCTGTTTTTT
CDR3: CASSSSGGITGELFF

V: TRBV7-3
J: TRBJ1-6
D: NA
size: NA
DNA: TGTGCCAGCAGCTTATCCGGGGGGTTAAATTCACCCCTCCACTTT
CDR3: CASSLSGGLNSPLHF

V: TRBV19
J: TRBJ2-7
D: NA
size: NA
DNA: TGTGCCAGTAGTATAGAAACAGGGCCCTCCTACGAGCAGTACTTC
CDR3: CASSIETGPSYEQYF

V: TRBV19
J: TRBJ1-1
D: NA
size: NA
DNA: TGTGCCAGTAGTATCCCAGGGTGGGGAGCTTTCTTT
CDR3: CASSIPGWGAFF

V: TRBV7-9
J: TRBJ1-1
D: NA
size: NA
DNA: TGTGCCAGCAGCTCCCGAGTGGGGGTCGGCACTGAAGCTTTCTTT
CDR3: CASSSRVGVGTEAFF

V: TRBV6-1
J: TRBJ1-1
D: NA
size: NA
DNA: TGTGCCAGCAGTGAAGCCGAGTTTATGAACACTGAAGCTTTCTTT
CDR3: CASSEAEFMNTEAFF

V: TRBV3-1/TRBV3-2
J: TRBJ2-1
D: TRBD2
size: few
DNA: TGTGCCAGCAGCCAAGATGTAGTCCGACTAGCGGGGGGGCCGGTGTCCTACAATGAGCAGTTCTTC
CDR3: CASSQDVVRLAGGPVSYNEQFF

V: TRBV19
J: TRBJ1-1
D: TRBD1
size: few
DNA: TGTGCCAGTAAGGGGGACAGGGAGTGGCACACTGAAGCTTTCTTT
CDR3: CASKGDREWHTEAFF

V: TRBV6-5
J: TRBJ1-5
D: NA
size: NA
DNA: TGTGCCAGCAGTTACTCGCCGGGTGTCAATCAGCCCCAGCATTTT
CDR3: CASSYSPGVNQPQHF